This T cell receptor (beta chain) was sequenced during a study of T cell responses to AZD1222 COVID-19 vaccine. Notes on the study in general: Reportedly, nearly half of unique spike TCRs recognized epitopes outside B.1.351/B.1.1.7 mutations. Seropositivity was recorded at baseline in only a handful of AZD1222 recipients.

The V and J ends lost 3 bases and 4 bases, in that order; junction bases with no gene match: 6. Germline lookup yields CDR1 LNHDA and CDR2 SQIVND (reference sequence). CDR3 length: 16 amino acids. Assay used: immunoSEQ multiplex PCR; TCRdb lists only in-frame clones, some missing. The table has more than 85,000 clones, roughly 92% seen once; the top ten hold 2% to 2.5%. To note about this clone: The target antigen is unknown.

This chain joins TRBV19 and TRBJ2-2; TRBD1 matches 9 bases. This clonotype was obtained from an adult who received the AZD1222 COVID-19 vaccine. Sequences were derived from peripheral blood, sampled 28 days after the second AZD1222 dose. CDR3 loop: CASSIGTGRGTGELFF. The CDR3 nucleotides are TGTGCCAGTAGTATCGGGACAGGGAGGGGCACCGGGGAGCTGTTTTTT. Variable domain in full (rest from reference TRBV19 and TRBJ2-2): DGGITQSPKYLFRKEGQNVTLSCEQNLNHDAMYWYRQDPGQGLRLIYYSQIVNDFQKGDIAEGYSVSREKKESFPLTVTSAQKNPTAFYLCASSIGTGRGTGELFFGEGSRLTVL.